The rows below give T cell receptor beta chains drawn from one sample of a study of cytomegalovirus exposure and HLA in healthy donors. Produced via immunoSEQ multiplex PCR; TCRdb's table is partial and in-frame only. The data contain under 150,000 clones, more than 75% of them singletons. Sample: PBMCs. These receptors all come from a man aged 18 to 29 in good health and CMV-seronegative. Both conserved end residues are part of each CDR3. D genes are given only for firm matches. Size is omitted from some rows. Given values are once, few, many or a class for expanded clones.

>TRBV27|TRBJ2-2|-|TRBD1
TGTGCCAGCAGGCAGGGGGCCGGGGAGCTGTTTTTT
CASRQGAGELFF
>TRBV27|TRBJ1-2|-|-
TGTGCCAGCAGTTACCGACAGAACTATGGCTACACCTTC
CASSYRQNYGYTF
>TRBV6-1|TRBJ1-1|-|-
TGTGCCAGCAGTGAACTGGCCAGTGAAGCTTTCTTT
CASSELASEAFF
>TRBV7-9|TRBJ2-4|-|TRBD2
TGTGCCAGCTCCTCCCAGCGGGGGGTCCTTGACATTCAGTACTTC
CASSSQRGVLDIQYF
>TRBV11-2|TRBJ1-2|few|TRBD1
TGTGCCAGCAGCTTTACAGGGGGAGGCTACACCTTC
CASSFTGGGYTF
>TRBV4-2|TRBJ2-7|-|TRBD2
TGTGCCAGCAGCCCGGACCCCGGGACTAGAGCCTACGAGCAGTACTTC
CASSPDPGTRAYEQYF
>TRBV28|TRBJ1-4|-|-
TGTGCCAGCGGGGTCTCGGTTGGCGGGTTGGTACAACTGTTTTTT
CASGVSVGGLVQLFF
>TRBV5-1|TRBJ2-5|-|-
TGCGCCAGCAGCTGGACAGTGGGGGAGACCCAGTACTTC
CASSWTVGETQYF
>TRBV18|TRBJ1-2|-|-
TGTGCCAGCTCACCTTCAATCTGGGACAACCCTAACTATGGCTACACCTTC
CASSPSIWDNPNYGYTF
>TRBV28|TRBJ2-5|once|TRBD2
TGTGCCAGCAGTTTAGTTGGGAGGGCTGAGACCCAGTACTTC
CASSLVGRAETQYF
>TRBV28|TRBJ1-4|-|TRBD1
TGTGCCAGCAGTTTACTTACATTCAGGGGGCAGGCTAATGAAAAACTGTTTTTT
CASSLLTFRGQANEKLFF
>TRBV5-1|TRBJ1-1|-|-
TGCGCCAGCAGCCCCATACAGGGAAGCACTGAAGCTTTCTTT
CASSPIQGSTEAFF
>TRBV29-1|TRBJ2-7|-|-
TGCAGCGGAACCGACAGGTACTACGAGCAGTACTTC
CSGTDRYYEQYF
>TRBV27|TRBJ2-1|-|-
TGTGCCAGCAGTTTAATTTCCGTCGATGAGCAGTTCTTC
CASSLISVDEQFF
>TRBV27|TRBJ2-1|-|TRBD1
TGTGCCAGCAGCTTTCCGGGACAGGCCTACAATGAGCAGTTCTTC
CASSFPGQAYNEQFF
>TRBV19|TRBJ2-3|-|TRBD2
TGTGCCAGTAGTACCCCCCGTGTAGCGGGAGGGCGCACAGATACGCAGTATTTT
CASSTPRVAGGRTDTQYF
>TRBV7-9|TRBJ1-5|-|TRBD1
TGTGCCAGCAGCTTAGGGACAGGGGTGGACAATCAGCCCCAGCATTTT
CASSLGTGVDNQPQHF
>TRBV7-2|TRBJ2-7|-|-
TGTGCCAGCAGCTTAACACAGGAGTTTCGGGCCTACGAGCAGTACTTC
CASSLTQEFRAYEQYF
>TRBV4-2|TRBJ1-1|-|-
TGTGCCAGCAGCCCAAGCTTAGGAGAGACCACTGAAGCTTTCTTT
CASSPSLGETTEAFF
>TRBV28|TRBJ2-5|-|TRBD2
TGTGCCAGCAGACCATCTAGCGGGAGACAAGAGACCCAGTACTTC
CASRPSSGRQETQYF
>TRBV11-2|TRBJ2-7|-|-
TGTGCCAGCAGCTTAGGCGGAGGGCTGGCCTACGAGCAGTACTTC
CASSLGGGLAYEQYF
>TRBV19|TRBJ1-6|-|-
TGTGCCAGTGACAGAAAAGGCTCTTCACCCCTCCACTTT
CASDRKGSSPLHF
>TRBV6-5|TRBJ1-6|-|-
TGTGCCAGCAGTTCTCATCCGGGATTAGGCGGGGCACCCCTCCACTTT
CASSSHPGLGGAPLHF
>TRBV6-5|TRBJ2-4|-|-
TGTGCCAGCAGTTACTCGGCCGACAGAGCCAAAAACATTCAGTACTTC
CASSYSADRAKNIQYF
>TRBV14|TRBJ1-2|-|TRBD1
TGTGCCAGCAGTCGCGGGACAGGGATCAGCTATGGCTACACCTTC
CASSRGTGISYGYTF
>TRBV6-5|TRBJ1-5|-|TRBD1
TGTGCCAGCAGACCGGACAGGGGCCACCAGCCCCAGCATTTT
CASRPDRGHQPQHF
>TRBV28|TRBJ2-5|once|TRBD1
TGTGCCAGCAGAGAGACAGGGGGCGCGGAGACCCAGTACTTC
CASRETGGAETQYF
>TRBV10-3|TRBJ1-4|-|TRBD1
TGTGCCATCAGCACCACACAACAGGGGGAAAAACTGTTTTTT
CAISTTQQGEKLFF
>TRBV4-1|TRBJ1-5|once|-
TGCGCCAGCAGCCAAGAGGACATTGGCAATCAGCCCCAGCATTTT
CASSQEDIGNQPQHF
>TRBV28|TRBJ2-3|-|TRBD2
TGTGCCAGCAGCTCCCCCGGGAGGAGCACAGATACGCAGTATTTT
CASSSPGRSTDTQYF
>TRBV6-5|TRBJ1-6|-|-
TGTGCCAGCAGCCAACTAAAGTCCTATAATTCACCCCTCCACTTT
CASSQLKSYNSPLHF